A single sample gave rise to the 8 T cell receptor beta chains below, sequenced in a study of CD8+ T cells in alopecia areata. RNA, once extracted, was reverse transcribed into cDNA for use as the sequencing template. The protocol was immunoSEQ multiplex PCR, while the TCRdb copy is restricted to in-frame clones and leaves out a portion. The table includes around 290,000 clones, about three fifths detected once. Treatment given: oral pan-JAK inhibitor, 5-10 mg twice daily. This specimen was CD4+ T cells sorted from blood, taken at week 24, from a patient treated with tofacitinib. The receptor source for this set is a human donor with alopecia areata.

The count of this clone is one. The V and J genes are TRBV4-1 and TRBJ2-2, with D unresolved. V gave up 0 bases and J gave up 5 bases, with 10 bases separating them. This CDR3 has 15 residues. Germline V gene sequence: CDR1 MGHRA, CDR2 YSYEKL. The CDR3 here is CASSQEAAQTGELFF. The CDR3 bases are TGCGCCAGCAGCCAAGAGGCAGCCCAGACCGGGGAGCTGTTTTTT.

The chain is built from TRBV18 and TRBJ2-7, with 7 bases fitting TRBD1. After removal of 3 bases from V and 5 bases from J, the junction contained 4 bases not matched to a gene. Looked up from germline, CDR1 is KGHSH and CDR2 is LQKENI. CDR3 length equals 13 residues. The CDR3 coding sequence is TGTGCCAGCTCACCCCGACAGGGAAACGAGCAGTACTTC. Its translation is CASSPRQGNEQYF.

The rearrangement joins TRBV2 to TRBJ2-6; 7 bases line up with TRBD1. Germline-derived CDR1 and CDR2 are SNHLY and FYNNEI. The CDR3 runs to 16 residues. The junction had 7 bases not matched to a gene; V was cut back by 6 bases and J by 2 bases. This chain's CDR3 is CASSLTGIAGANVLTF. CDR3 sequence (DNA): TGTGCCAGCAGCCTGACAGGGATAGCTGGGGCCAACGTCCTGACTTTC. Combining the CDR3 with reference TRBV2 and TRBJ2-6 gives the whole variable domain EPEVTQTPSHQVTQMGQEVILRCVPISNHLYFYWYRQILGQKVEFLVSFYNNEISEKSEIFDDQFSVERPDGSNFTLKIRSTKLEDSAMYFCASSLTGIAGANVLTFGAGSRLTVL.

This chain links TRBV11-2 with TRBJ1-3; D is unresolved. Germline V gene data show CDR1 as SGHAT and CDR2 as FQNNGV. The germline V and J ends were trimmed by 5 bases and 4 bases, with 15 bases remaining between them. This CDR3 region has 15 residues. The DNA of the CDR3 is TGTGCCAGCAGCCCGCAGCGGGCGACGGGAAACACCATATATTTT. Amino acid sequence: CASSPQRATGNTIYF.

This clone was observed a handful of times. The chain links TRBV5-1 to TRBJ2-5; a possible D gene is TRBD2 (5 bases). The germline V gene encodes CDR1 SGHRS and CDR2 YFSETQ. The germline V and J ends were trimmed by 4 bases and 5 bases, with 15 bases remaining between them. CDR3 length: 14 amino acids. The DNA of the CDR3 is TGCGCCAGCAGCGGAATGGACTTTCGGGAGACCCAGTACTTC. Amino acid sequence: CASSGMDFRETQYF. Complete variable domain (other parts from reference TRBV5-1 and TRBJ2-5): KAGVTQTPRYLIKTRGQQVTLSCSPISGHRSVSWYQQTPGQGLQFLFEYFSETQRNKGNFPGRFSGRQFSNSRSEMNVSTLELGDSALYLCASSGMDFRETQYFGPGTRLLVL.

This chain connects TRBV29-1 to TRBJ1-5; unclear D gene. The CDR3 covers 13 residues. V was clipped by 6 bases and J by 2 bases, with 11 bases between them. Germline CDR1 is SQVTM and CDR2 is ANQGSEA. Written as DNA, the CDR3 is TGCAGCGTCCAGGACGGCCGCAATCAGCCCCAGCATTTT. Protein sequence: CSVQDGRNQPQHF.

The V call is TRBV15, the J call TRBJ2-2; D tentatively reads TRBD1 or TRBD2 (6 bases each). Germline CDR1 is LNHNV and CDR2 is YYDKDF (reference sequence). Trimming pared 7 bases from V and 5 bases from J, leaving 17 bases between. The CDR3 is made up of 15 amino acids. The chain's CDR3 is CATKFGGARTGELFF. CDR3 coding DNA: TGTGCCACCAAGTTCGGGGGCGCTAGGACCGGGGAGCTGTTTTTT.

The V call is TRBV30, the J call TRBJ1-1; D is undetermined. V lost 3 bases and J 5 bases, leaving 13 bases between the germline ends. This CDR3 region has 13 residues. The germline gives CDR1 GTSNPN, CDR2 SVGIG (reference sequence). CDR3 region: CAWSPIGKTEAFF. CDR3 DNA sequence: TGTGCCTGGAGCCCAATTGGAAAAACTGAAGCTTTCTTT.